This T cell receptor (beta chain) was obtained from a study of blood T cells in healthy people across ages. Whole-study findings and limits: Estimated diversity, derived from one million T cells, was regarded as an underestimate. Roughly linear age-related decline in beta diversity appeared, significant by age around 36.

Concerning this clonotype: What it recognizes is unknown.

The use of a sample-barcoded 5' primer and a J-beta primer mix characterized a second PCR of about 6 to 11 cycles. TCRdb itself ran the 5' RACE reads through MiXCR, one entry per CDR3 protein. The sample carries over 1,200,000 distinct CDR3 sequences, around 59% recorded once. Each sample gave at least 6 million isolated PBMCs. Trimming stripped 7 bases from V and 6 bases from J, with 16 bases between. CDR3 length: 14 amino acids. V is TRBV12-3 or TRBV12-4 and J is TRBJ2-1, with D perhaps TRBD1 or TRBD2 (6 bases each). The sequence was collected from a man younger than 35 in good health. Sample: blood. CDR3 residues: CASIYLGGSNEQFF. The CDR3 DNA is TGTGCCAGCATCTACCTGGGGGGCAGCAATGAGCAGTTCTTC.